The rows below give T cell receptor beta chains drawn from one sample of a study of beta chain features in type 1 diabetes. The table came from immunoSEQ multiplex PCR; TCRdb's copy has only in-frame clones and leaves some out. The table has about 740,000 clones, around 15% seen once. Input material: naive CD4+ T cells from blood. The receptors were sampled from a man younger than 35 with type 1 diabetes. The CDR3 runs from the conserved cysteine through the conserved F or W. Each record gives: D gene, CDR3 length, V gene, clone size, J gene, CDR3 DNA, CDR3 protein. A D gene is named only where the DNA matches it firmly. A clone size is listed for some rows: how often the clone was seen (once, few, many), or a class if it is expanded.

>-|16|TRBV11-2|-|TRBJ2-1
TGTGCCAGCAGCACCCTCAGGGGTTCCCCCTACAATGAGCAGTTCTTC
CASSTLRGSPYNEQFF
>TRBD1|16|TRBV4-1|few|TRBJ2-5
TGCGCCAGCAGCCAAGCACCGGGACAGCGGATGGAGACCCAGTACTTC
CASSQAPGQRMETQYF
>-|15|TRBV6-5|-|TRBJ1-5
TGTGCCAGCAGTGGCAGGGGTTTGGGCAATCAGCCCCAGCATTTT
CASSGRGLGNQPQHF
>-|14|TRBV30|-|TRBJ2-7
TGTGCCTGGAGTGTTTCGGGCAGATGGTCCGAGCAGTACTTC
CAWSVSGRWSEQYF
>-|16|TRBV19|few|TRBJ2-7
TGTGCCAGTATGCCGACCGGGAGAGTATCTGCCTACGAGCAGTACTTC
CASMPTGRVSAYEQYF
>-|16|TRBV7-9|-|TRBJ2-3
TGTGCCAGCAGCTTAGATACAGGGTCTCCCCCAGATACGCAGTATTTT
CASSLDTGSPPDTQYF
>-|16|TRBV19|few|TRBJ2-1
TGTGCCAGTAGTCCTGGGGACTCTCCCTCCTACAATGAGCAGTTCTTC
CASSPGDSPSYNEQFF
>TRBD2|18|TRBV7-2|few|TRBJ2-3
TGTGCCAGCAGCCCCCGGACTAGCGGGGGCCCCCTCACAGATACGCAGTATTTT
CASSPRTSGGPLTDTQYF
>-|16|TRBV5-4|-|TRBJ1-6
TGTGCCAGCAGCTCGGTCGGCAGGGAGGGAAATTCACCCCTCCACTTT
CASSSVGREGNSPLHF
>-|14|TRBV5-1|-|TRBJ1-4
TGCGCCAGCATGCCTGGACAGCTGAATGAAAAACTGTTTTTT
CASMPGQLNEKLFF
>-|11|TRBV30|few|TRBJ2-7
TGTGCCTGGGGACGGCCCTACGAGCAGTACTTC
CAWGRPYEQYF
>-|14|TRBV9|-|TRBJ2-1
TGTGCCAGCAGCGTAGGATTGCTCTACAATGAGCAGTTCTTC
CASSVGLLYNEQFF
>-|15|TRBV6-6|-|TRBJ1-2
TGTGCCAGCACCACTCTATCCCAGGGGAAGTATGGCTACACCTTC
CASTTLSQGKYGYTF
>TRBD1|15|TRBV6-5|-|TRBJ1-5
TGTGCCAGCAGGACCCACGGGACAGGGGATCAGCCCCAGCATTTT
CASRTHGTGDQPQHF
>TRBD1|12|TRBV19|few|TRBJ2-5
TGTGCCAGCCGACAGGGAGTAGACACCCAGTACTTC
CASRQGVDTQYF
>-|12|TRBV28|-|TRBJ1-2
TGTGCCAGCAGTCAGGACAACTATGGCTACACCTTC
CASSQDNYGYTF